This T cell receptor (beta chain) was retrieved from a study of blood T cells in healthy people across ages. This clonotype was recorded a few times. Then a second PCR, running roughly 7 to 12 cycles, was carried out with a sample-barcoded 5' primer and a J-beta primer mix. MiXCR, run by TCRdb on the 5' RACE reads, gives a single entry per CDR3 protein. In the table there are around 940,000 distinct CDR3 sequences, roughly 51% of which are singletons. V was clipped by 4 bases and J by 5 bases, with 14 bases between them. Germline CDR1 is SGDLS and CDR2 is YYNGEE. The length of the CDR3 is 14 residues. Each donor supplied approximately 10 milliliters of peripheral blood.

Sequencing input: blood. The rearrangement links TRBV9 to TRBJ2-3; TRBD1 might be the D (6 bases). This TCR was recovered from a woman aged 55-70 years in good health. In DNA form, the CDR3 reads TGTGCCAGCAGCCCAAGGACCAGGGGAGATACGCAGTATTTT. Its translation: CASSPRTRGDTQYF.